The 22 T cell receptor beta chains below all came from one sample that was sequenced in a study of T-cell reconstitution after alpha-beta-depleted transplantation in children. Unique molecular identifiers were incorporated into the prepared TCRbeta library. From the PCR reads, TCRdb called clonotypes with MiXCR, one entry per CDR3 protein. The table lists hundreds of thousands of distinct CDR3 sequences, roughly 17% of them singletons. The sequencing used PBMCs from the stem cell graft donor, collected from the stem cell graft. The receptors here all came from a human donor who donated a stem cell graft to a child with acute myeloid leukemia.

This clonotype has a handful of counts. The rearrangement links TRBV11-2 to TRBJ2-7; TRBD1 might be the D (5 bases). V dropped 5 bases and J dropped 0 bases, with 14 bases sitting between them. Looked up from germline, CDR1 is SGHAT and CDR2 is FQNNGV. This CDR3 is 15 amino acids long. The CDR3 region is CASSRGLGDSYEQYV. CDR3 sequence (DNA): TGTGCCAGCAGCAGGGGTTTAGGGGACTCCTACGAGCAGTACGTC.

CDR3 region: CASSLSRTANYGYTF. CDR3 nucleotides: TGTGCCAGCAGCTTATCGAGGACAGCTAACTATGGCTACACCTTC. This sequence joins TRBV7-2 and TRBJ1-2; D is perhaps TRBD1 (6 bases). The CDR3 is 15 residues long. V was shortened by 2 bases and J by 0 bases, with 10 bases between the two germline ends. Germline V gene sequence: CDR1 SGHTA, CDR2 FQGNSA.

Here the CDR3 reads CAISERGSSNQPQHF. CDR3 bases: TGTGCCATCAGTGAAAGAGGGAGTAGCAATCAGCCCCAGCATTTT. This chain joins TRBV10-3 and TRBJ1-5; D is ambiguous. The CDR3 covers 15 residues. The germline V gene has CDR1 ENHRY and CDR2 SYGVKD. The ends were cut back, 3 bases at V and 0 bases at J, with 9 bases in the middle.

In its sample, this clonotype was seen many times. The chain recombines TRBV12-3 or TRBV12-4 with TRBJ1-2; TRBD1 agrees at 7 bases. Unmatched junction bases numbered 5, after V lost 6 bases and J lost 1 base. This CDR3 contains 14 residues. The CDR3 nucleotides are TGTGCCAGCAGGGAAGGGGGCCTTAACTATGGCTACACCTTC. This sequence encodes CASREGGLNYGYTF.

The sample holds many counts of this clonotype. The chain recombines TRBV10-3 with TRBJ2-7, with D tentatively TRBD1 (5 bases). This CDR3 is built from 14 residues. Germline CDR1 ENHRY, CDR2 SYGVKD. Trimming removed 6 bases from V and 0 bases from J, with 12 bases in between. CDR3 sequence reads: CAISHAQGSYEQYV. The DNA of the CDR3 is TGTGCCATCAGCCATGCGCAGGGCTCCTACGAGCAGTACGTC.

The table lists this clonotype with many counts. The chain couples TRBV20-1 to TRBJ2-3, with D possibly matching TRBD2 (6 bases). The germline V and J ends were trimmed by 5 bases and 6 bases, with 21 bases remaining between them. The CDR3 is 15 amino acids. Germline values: CDR1 DFQATT, CDR2 SNEGSKA (reference sequence). The CDR3 is CSAEAGTGHQDTQYF. The CDR3 nucleotides are TGCAGTGCTGAGGCCGGGACTGGCCATCAGGATACGCAGTATTTT.

This clonotype was seen only once. A much larger clone differs from this one at a single base, so this may be a read error. The chain combines TRBV20-1 with TRBJ2-4; 10 positions agree with TRBD1. V was pared by 5 bases and J by 3 bases, with 4 bases of the junction left unmatched. CDR3 size: 14 residues. Germline V lookup: CDR1 DFQATT, CDR2 SNEGSKA (reference sequence). In DNA, the CDR3 is TGCAGTGCTCCGGACAGGGGGGGCAAAAACATTCAGTACTTC. This encodes CSAPDRGGKNIQYF.

The table lists this clonotype with a few counts. V is TRBV7-2 and J is TRBJ2-7; D not certain. V dropped 6 bases and J dropped 3 bases, with 12 bases sitting between them. Germline V lookup: CDR1 SGHTA, CDR2 FQGNSA. The CDR3 length is 13 residues. As DNA, the CDR3 is TGTGCCAGCAGGTACGGCAGCAGCTACGAGCAGTACTTC. Encoded protein: CASRYGSSYEQYF.

This clonotype was recorded a few times. The chain employs TRBV27 and TRBJ2-1; D uncertain. This CDR3 spans 17 amino acids. Germline lookup yields CDR1 MNHEY and CDR2 SMNVEV (reference sequence). V dropped 7 bases and J dropped 6 bases, with 25 bases sitting between them. CDR3 nucleotide sequence: TGTGCCAGCACCCACCTACGAGTAACTGGCACTGGCAATGAGCAGTTCTTC. Protein sequence: CASTHLRVTGTGNEQFF.

This clonotype came up many times. This chain joins TRBV20-1 and TRBJ2-3; D unresolved. The CDR3 totals 13 residues. Germline lookup yields CDR1 DFQATT and CDR2 SNEGSKA (reference sequence). V shed 2 bases and J shed 3 bases, with 9 bases lying between them. CDR3 DNA: TGCAGTGCTAGACTAGGCGGAACAGATACGCAGTATTTT. This sequence encodes CSARLGGTDTQYF.

The J gene is TRBJ2-1, the V gene TRBV25-1; 7 bases map to TRBD1. From germline, CDR1 is MGHDK and CDR2 SYGVNS. The CDR3 sequence is 13 residues long. V trimming: 7 bases; J trimming: 9 bases; junction bases outside the gene matches: 9. The CDR3 protein is CASNPGGGGEQFF. CDR3 DNA: TGTGCCAGCAACCCAGGGGGTGGGGGTGAGCAGTTCTTC. The complete variable domain, with remaining parts taken from reference TRBV25-1 and TRBJ2-1, reads EADIYQTPRYLVIGTGKKITLECSQTMGHDKMYWYQQDPGMELHLIHYSYGVNSTEKGDLSSESTVSRIRTEHFPLTLESARPSHTSQYLCASNPGGGGEQFFGPGTRLTVL.

This clonotype was found a few times. The CDR3 reads CASSLEGSRSYEQFF. The CDR3 nucleotides read TGTGCCAGCAGTTTAGAGGGGTCCCGGTCGTATGAGCAGTTCTTC. The gene calls are TRBV28 and TRBJ2-1; possibly TRBD1 or TRBD2 for D (5 bases each). The V end lost 2 bases, the J end lost 8 bases, and 16 bases lay between the germline ends. There are 15 residues in the CDR3. CDR1 MDHEN and CDR2 SYDVKM come from the germline V gene.

This clonotype was recorded many times. The chain uses TRBV4-2 and TRBJ2-1; 8 bases map to TRBD2. The CDR3 spans 16 residues. The junction had 11 bases not matched to a gene; V was cut back by 3 bases and J by 7 bases. The germline V gene has CDR1 LGHNA and CDR2 YNFKEQ. CDR3 region: CASSQLRPGGPNEQFF. The CDR3, as DNA: TGTGCCAGCAGCCAGCTGCGGCCGGGGGGGCCGAATGAGCAGTTCTTC.

In this sample, this clonotype turned up many times. The V call is TRBV20-1, the J call TRBJ2-7; a possible D gene is TRBD1 (5 bases). CDR1 is DFQATT and CDR2 is SNEGSKA in the germline V gene (reference sequence). The CDR3 totals 14 residues. V lost 3 bases to trimming and J lost 3 bases, with 15 bases between them. CDR3 in amino acids: CSASAGPLRYEQYF. The CDR3 DNA is TGCAGTGCTAGTGCAGGGCCTTTACGCTACGAGCAGTACTTC.

The CDR3 reads CSAGPEDQAQETQYF. CDR3 in DNA: TGCAGTGCCGGCCCGGAGGACCAAGCCCAAGAGACCCAGTACTTC. The rearrangement joins TRBV20-1 to TRBJ2-5; TRBD2 might be the D (5 bases). This CDR3 is 15 amino acids long. V dropped 6 bases and J dropped 1 base, with 18 bases sitting between them. Germline CDR1 is DFQATT and CDR2 is SNEGSKA (reference sequence).

This clonotype has at least ten counts. The gene calls are TRBV15 and TRBJ1-2, with 8 bases that match TRBD1. Per germline, CDR1 LNHNV and CDR2 YYDKDF (reference sequence). The CDR3 is 14 amino acids. Trimming took 3 bases from V and 8 from J; bases not matched to a gene: 8. CDR3 sequence (DNA): TGTGCCACCAGCAGCTTGACAGGGGCATTCGGCTACACCTTC. Amino acid sequence: CATSSLTGAFGYTF.

CDR3 residues: CSAPRNEQFF. Written as DNA, the CDR3 is TGCAGTGCCCCACGAAATGAGCAGTTCTTC. J is TRBJ2-1 and V is TRBV20-1; D is uncertain. The CDR3 totals 10 residues. V was clipped by 6 bases and J by 7 bases, with 7 bases between them. Germline CDR1 reads DFQATT; CDR2 reads SNEGSKA (reference sequence).

The chain links TRBV7-9 to TRBJ2-1, with TRBD2 matching 12 bases. Germline V gives CDR1 SEHNR, CDR2 FQNEAQ (reference sequence). The CDR3 has 16 amino acids. The V gene end was trimmed by 5 bases and the J gene end by 8 bases; junction bases not matched to a gene: 10. DNA of the CDR3: TGTGCCAGCAGCGAGACTAGCGGGGGTGCGAACGATGAGCAGTTCTTC. Translated: CASSETSGGANDEQFF.

This clonotype was counted a few times. The genes are TRBV12-3 or TRBV12-4 and TRBJ2-6; D uncertain. This CDR3 is built from 15 residues. V lost 7 bases to trimming and J lost 1 base, with 11 bases between them. The CDR3 is CASIPGESGANVLTF. CDR3 in DNA: TGTGCCAGCATCCCTGGGGAATCTGGGGCCAACGTCCTGACTTTC.

This clonotype was detected a few times. The rearrangement joins TRBV7-9 to TRBJ2-3; 7 bases are shared with TRBD2. The CDR3 sequence is 17 residues long. With V trimmed by 4 bases and J by 2 bases, 12 bases remained unmatched. Germline CDR1 and CDR2: SEHNR and FQNEAQ (reference sequence). The CDR3 DNA reads as TGTGCCAGCAGCTCTAACGAGCGGGGAACAGACACAGATACGCAGTATTTT. It codes for CASSSNERGTDTDTQYF.

Many counts were recorded for this clonotype. The chain has TRBV7-2 and TRBJ1-1, with D possibly matching TRBD1 (5 bases). V lost 5 bases and J lost 4, with 17 bases in between. Germline CDR1 is SGHTA and CDR2 is FQGNSA. This CDR3 comprises 15 residues. CDR3 in amino acids: CASSTGWGMSTEAFF. Here the CDR3 DNA reads TGTGCCAGCAGCACAGGTTGGGGCATGAGCACTGAAGCTTTCTTT.

This clonotype was found many times. This chain uses TRBV5-1 with TRBJ2-1; possible D gene TRBD1, 6 bases. Germline CDR1 SGHRS, CDR2 YFSETQ. V gave up 4 bases and J gave up 8 bases, with 13 bases separating them. The CDR3 length is 13 residues. CDR3 DNA: TGCGCCAGCAGCCTGGACAGAATAGATGAGCAGTTCTTC. Its protein is CASSLDRIDEQFF. The full variable domain, with the rest looked up from reference TRBV5-1 and TRBJ2-1, is KAGVTQTPRYLIKTRGQQVTLSCSPISGHRSVSWYQQTPGQGLQFLFEYFSETQRNKGNFPGRFSGRQFSNSRSEMNVSTLELGDSALYLCASSLDRIDEQFFGPGTRLTVL.